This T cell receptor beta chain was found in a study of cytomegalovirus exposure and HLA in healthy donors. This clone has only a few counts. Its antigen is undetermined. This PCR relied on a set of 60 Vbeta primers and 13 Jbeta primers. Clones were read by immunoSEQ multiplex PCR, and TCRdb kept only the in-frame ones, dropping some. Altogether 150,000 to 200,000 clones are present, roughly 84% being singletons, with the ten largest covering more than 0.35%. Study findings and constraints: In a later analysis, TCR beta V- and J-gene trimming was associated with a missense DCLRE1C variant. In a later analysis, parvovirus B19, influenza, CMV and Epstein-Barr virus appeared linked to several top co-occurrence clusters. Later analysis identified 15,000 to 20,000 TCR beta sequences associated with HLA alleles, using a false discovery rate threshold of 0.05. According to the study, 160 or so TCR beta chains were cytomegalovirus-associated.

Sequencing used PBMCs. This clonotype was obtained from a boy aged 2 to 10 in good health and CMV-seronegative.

The CDR3 reads CAISDIGRGTEAFF. CDR3 nucleotides: TGTGCCATCAGTGATATAGGGAGGGGCACTGAAGCTTTCTTT. The V gene is TRBV10-3, the J gene TRBJ1-1; possibly TRBD1 for D (5 bases). The CDR3 is made up of 14 amino acids. V lost 3 bases to trimming and J lost 4 bases, with 12 bases between them. The germline V gene has CDR1 ENHRY and CDR2 SYGVKD.